The following is a TCR beta chain sequence with its context. Its antigen is not yet known. Per-base quality was not reported, and no clone a single base away is much larger than it. This record comes from a study of blood T cell repertoires in COVID-19 (dated by TCRdb to 2020 to 2022). For context, the study as a whole: The collaborator samples originated in the United States, Italy and Spain and spanned the acute and convalescent phases of COVID-19. The prospective study material was composed of cDNA or gDNA derived from T cells, B-cell-depleted T cells, or PBMCs. Subjects who had been exposed to COVID-19, were actively infected with it, or had recovered from it provided the deeply sampled blood TCRbeta repertoires that made up the dataset. A freely available public database, intended as a resource for researchers studying the immune response to SARS-CoV-2, is where the repertoires were released. The samples were drawn from two sources: the first 160 participants of the ongoing ImmuneRACE study, and about 1,300 subjects contributed by 6 global collaborators. Nearly every sample came with metadata listing a de-identified subject ID, COVID-19 status, age in years and sex. HLA class I and class II types, where available, came from metadata supplied by the sample provider rather than from assay-based typing. What the study reported, not specific to this receptor: The amount of clinical and demographic metadata varied by source and participant and was provided uncurated.

Measured from the cysteine to the phenylalanine, the CDR3 is 13 residues long. The DNA shown is the 39-base CDR3, in frame from base 1. Cut back by 9 bases and 1 base, the V and J ends lie 12 bases apart. The CDR1 and CDR2 encoded by the germline V gene (reference sequence) are MNHNY and SVGAGI. The immunoSEQ Assay, a bias-controlled multiplex PCR, was used to amplify TCRbeta CDR3 regions from genomic DNA. Concerning the study's data processing: The number of nucleated cells in each sample was estimated by amplification of reference gene primers within the assay. To quantify the absolute abundance of each unique TCRbeta CDR3 rearrangement, sequence reads were collapsed and filtered. Productive Simpson clonality was computed per sample as the square root of Simpson's diversity index over productive rearrangements. In its TCRdb copy, this immuneACCESS table keeps in-frame sequences only and misses some clones. Where compared with another copy, unresolved V genes explain less than half of these, and the others have no known cause. For V, J and clone size, that table is used; D and trimming come from the DNA. This sample comprises 55,000 to 80,000 clones, more than 60% of them detected only once. The ten largest clones represent 20% of the sample.

Each collaborating institution followed its own protocols to collect whole blood in K2EDTA tubes. Collaborator samples were shipped for TCRbeta analysis as frozen whole blood, isolated PBMCs, or DNA extracted from either sample type. The chain is encoded by TRBV6-6 joined to TRBJ1-1, with TRBD1 as a weak D call on 5 bases. The source is a woman older than 75 with active or convalescent COVID-19. The sequencing input was peripheral blood. Here is the DNA: TGTGCCAGTAGTCCGACAGAGAACACTGAAGCTTTCTTT. Its translation is CASSPTENTEAFF.